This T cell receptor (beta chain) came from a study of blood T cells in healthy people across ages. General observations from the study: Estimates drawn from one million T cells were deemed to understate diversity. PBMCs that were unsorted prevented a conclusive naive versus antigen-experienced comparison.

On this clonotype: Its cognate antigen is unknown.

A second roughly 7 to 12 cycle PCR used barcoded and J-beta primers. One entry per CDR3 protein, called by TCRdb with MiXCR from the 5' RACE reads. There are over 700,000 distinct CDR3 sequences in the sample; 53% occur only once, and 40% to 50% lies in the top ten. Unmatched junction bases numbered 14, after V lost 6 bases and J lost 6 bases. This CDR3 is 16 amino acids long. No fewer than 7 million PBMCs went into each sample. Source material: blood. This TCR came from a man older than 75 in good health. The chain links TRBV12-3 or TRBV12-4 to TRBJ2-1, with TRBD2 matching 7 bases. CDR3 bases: TGTGCCAGCAGCCCCCCGGCGGGAGTACATCTCAATGAGCAGTTCTTC. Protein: CASSPPAGVHLNEQFF.